The 13 T cell receptor beta chains given below trace back to one sample, sequenced in a study of blood T cell repertoires in COVID-19. TCRdb keeps only in-frame clones here, not all; method: immunoSEQ multiplex PCR. The table has fewer than 300,000 clones, 65% to 90% seen once. Sequencing was carried out using peripheral blood. Receptor source: a man between 45 and 60 years old with COVID-19, enrolled during active disease.

This chain links TRBV28 with TRBJ1-2, with D possibly matching TRBD1 (5 bases). This CDR3 has 13 amino acids. The germline V gene encodes CDR1 MDHEN and CDR2 SYDVKM. Trimming left V 1 base short and J 6 bases short, with 9 bases between. The CDR3 DNA is TGTGCCAGCAGTTTATTAAGGGGCCATGGCTACACCTTC. Protein: CASSLLRGHGYTF.

In this sample, this clone turned up a few times. V and J are TRBV20-1 and TRBJ2-1; D perhaps matches TRBD2 (5 bases). The CDR3 length is 12 residues. Trimming cost V 3 bases and J 10 bases, with 13 bases left between them. The germline gives CDR1 DFQATT, CDR2 SNEGSKA (reference sequence). CDR3 DNA: TGCAGTGCTAGTAGGGAGTCAGAAGAGCAGTTCTTC. Encoded protein: CSASRESEEQFF.

The CDR3 spells CASSLAGHGRTEAFF. Here the CDR3 DNA reads TGTGCCAGCAGCTTAGCGGGACACGGAAGGACTGAAGCTTTCTTT. V usage is TRBV11-1 and J usage is TRBJ1-1; tentative D call: TRBD1 (6 bases). The germline gives CDR1 SGHAT, CDR2 FQDESV (reference sequence). The CDR3 totals 15 residues. With 0 bases removed from V and 5 bases from J, the gap between germline ends came to 13 bases.

The V and J genes are TRBV2 and TRBJ2-7; 7 bases fit TRBD1. The J segment lost 3 bases and the V segment lost 3 bases, leaving 5 bases of the junction unmatched. CDR3 length equals 14 residues. CDR1 is SNHLY, CDR2 FYNNEI, per germline. CDR3: CASSEGTVYYEQYF. The DNA for the CDR3 is TGTGCCAGCAGTGAGGGGACAGTATACTACGAGCAGTACTTC. Complete variable domain (other parts from reference TRBV2 and TRBJ2-7): EPEVTQTPSHQVTQMGQEVILRCVPISNHLYFYWYRQILGQKVEFLVSFYNNEISEKSEIFDDQFSVERPDGSNFTLKIRSTKLEDSAMYFCASSEGTVYYEQYFGPGTRLTVT.

CDR3 bases: TGTGCCAGCGTGTGGGGGGACACTGAAGCTTTCTTT. Translated, it gives CASVWGDTEAFF. The rearrangement links TRBV7-9 to TRBJ1-1; possible D gene TRBD1, 5 bases. Germline-derived CDR1 and CDR2 are SEHNR and FQNEAQ (reference sequence). CDR3 length: 12 amino acids. The germline V and J ends were trimmed by 8 bases and 3 bases, with 10 bases remaining between them.

This chain joins TRBV2 and TRBJ2-1; 11 positions agree with TRBD2. Looked up from germline, CDR1 is SNHLY and CDR2 is FYNNEI. CDR3 length equals 17 residues. V was pared by 4 bases and J by 0 bases, with 5 bases of the junction left unmatched. The CDR3 here is CASSGTSGPSSYNEQFF. CDR3 nucleotide sequence: TGTGCCAGCAGTGGGACTAGCGGGCCGAGCTCCTACAATGAGCAGTTCTTC.

This clone has only a few counts. This chain connects TRBV27 to TRBJ1-6; 7 bases are a match to TRBD1. The CDR3 runs to 14 residues. With V trimmed by 6 bases and J by 7 bases, 6 bases remained unmatched. Germline lookup yields CDR1 MNHEY and CDR2 SMNVEV (reference sequence). The CDR3 nucleotides are TGTGCCAGCAGACCGGGGACAGAAAATTCACCCCTCCACTTT. Translating it yields CASRPGTENSPLHF.

The rearrangement uses TRBV7-9 and TRBJ1-4; maybe TRBD1 (5 bases). CDR3 length equals 14 residues. V lost 5 bases and J 8 bases, leaving 15 bases between the germline ends. Germline lookup yields CDR1 SEHNR and CDR2 FQNEAQ (reference sequence). Written as DNA, the CDR3 is TGTGCCAGCAGCAACCATGGGTCAGGGGAAAAACTGTTTTTT. It codes for CASSNHGSGEKLFF.

This chain connects TRBV2 to TRBJ1-6, with D unclear. This CDR3 contains 19 residues. Trimming took off 7 bases at V and 0 bases at J, with 22 bases between the two ends. Germline V gene sequence: CDR1 SNHLY, CDR2 FYNNEI. CDR3 in amino acids: CASKWGGGHSSSYNSPLHF. CDR3 DNA: TGTGCCAGCAAGTGGGGTGGAGGGCATTCGAGCTCCTATAATTCACCCCTCCACTTT.

This clone was seen just once. V and J are TRBV28 and TRBJ1-2; 8 positions match TRBD1. Germline loops: CDR1 MDHEN, CDR2 SYDVKM. V lost 6 bases to trimming and J lost 4 bases; unmatched junction nucleotides: 7. CDR3 length: 14 residues. CDR3 nucleotide sequence: TGTGCCAGCAGACCGGGACAGGTCCGCTATGGCTACACCTTC. Its translation is CASRPGQVRYGYTF.

This chain joins TRBV5-8 and TRBJ2-3; a possible D gene is TRBD1 (6 bases). Germline V gives CDR1 SGHTS, CDR2 YDEGEE. Trimming left V 3 bases short and J 4 bases short, with 15 bases between. This CDR3 has 15 amino acids. The CDR3 coding sequence is TGTGCCAGCAGCTCGGGGTCCAGGGGTGCAGATACGCAGTATTTT. It yields the protein CASSSGSRGADTQYF. The full variable domain, rest sourced from reference TRBV5-8 and TRBJ2-3, is EAGVTQSPTHLIKTRGQQATLRCSPISGHTSVYWYQQALGLGLQFLLWYDEGEERNRGNFPPRFSGRQFPNYSSELNVNALELEDSALYLCASSSGSRGADTQYFGPGTRLTVL.

This chain joins TRBV5-1 and TRBJ2-6; D is possibly TRBD1 (5 bases). The CDR3 extends over 14 amino acids. V lost 3 bases, J lost 6 bases, and 10 bases lay in between. Germline V lookup: CDR1 SGHRS, CDR2 YFSETQ. As DNA, the CDR3 is TGCGCCAGCAGCTACCCCAGGGAGGCCAACGTCCTGACTTTC. Translated: CASSYPREANVLTF.

This clone was recorded only once. J is TRBJ2-5 and V is TRBV7-8, with 8 bases lining up with TRBD1. Unmatched junction bases numbered 8, after V lost 3 bases and J lost 5 bases. The CDR3 loop spans 15 amino acids. Germline values: CDR1 SGHVS, CDR2 FQNEAQ. This CDR3 is CASSLLRGRPETQYF. CDR3 in DNA: TGTGCCAGCAGCTTGCTCAGGGGGCGCCCGGAGACCCAGTACTTC.